This record covers a single T cell receptor (beta chain). Its antigen specificity is not known. A junction end diverges from the germline sequence, so it may reflect a read error. Systemically healthy Caucasian individuals from Russia, some 38 in total and aged about 6 to 100 years, were included as donors. Approximately 9.3 milliliters of peripheral blood were drawn from each donor into EDTA-treated Vacutainer tubes. Ficoll-Paque density-gradient centrifugation was used to isolate PBMCs, with at least 6 million per sample. Trizol reagent was used to extract total RNA from PBMCs, with at least 5 micrograms per sample. The percentages of naive CD45RAhigh/CD27high T cells were determined by flow cytometry on a PBMC aliquot from every donor. The data originate from a study of blood T cells in healthy people across ages (dated by TCRdb to the mid-2010s). In the study overall: In model experiments, template switching captured roughly one uniquely barcoded TCR beta cDNA molecule for every two T cells. Using deep sequencing normalized with unique cDNA molecular identifiers, the study measured how TCR beta repertoire diversity changes with age. For two donors (one aged 18 to 29 and one aged 80 or older), the study analyzed two additional independent replicas of 1 million unique cDNA reads from the same blood draw. The donors were split into four age groups: young (average roughly 15 years), middle-aged (roughly 40), aged (more than 55) and long-lived (more than 80). To avoid experimental bias, donors of different ages were randomly spread across the sequencing lanes. Paper-wide results and their limitations: A strong correlation was found between observed TCR beta diversity and the percentage of naive T cells measured by flow cytometry. Estimates of total diversity based on one million sequenced T cells were regarded as lower bounds and as underestimates. Compared with the aged group, the long-lived group had more naive CD4+ T cells, fewer expanded clones and increased TCR diversity, suggesting age selection. The CMV infection status of donors was not known, potentially confounding age-related changes in expanded clonotypes. As age increased, observed TCR beta diversity per million T cells dropped in a roughly linear way, and a significant reduction was already evident by age 40. Bulk unsorted PBMC profiling prevented conclusive comparison of naive and antigen-experienced compartments.

The library was prepared using 5' RACE. The second PCR ran for roughly 7 to 12 cycles and used a J-beta primer mix along with a sample-barcoded 5' primer. A template-switch 5' adaptor carrying 12 random nucleotides introduced a unique molecular identifier onto each TCR beta cDNA molecule. Each sample yielded at least 2.5 million CDR3-containing paired-end reads. First-strand cDNA was synthesized from all RNA with the Mint cDNA synthesis kit, primed by a TRBC-specific oligonucleotide. After uracil-DNA glycosylase treatment, a first 18-cycle PCR used universal primers M1SS and BC2_uni_R on all cDNA. Under the source paper's analysis protocol: For normalization, 1 million high-quality reads were randomly selected from each sample, with every read carrying a distinct molecular identifier. Reads with shared molecular identifiers were discarded instead of being binned into consensus sequences. CDR3 identification, clonotype clustering and error correction used MiTCR with a Q25 quality threshold and the strictest error-elimination algorithm. A nonparametric unseen species model with Euler transformation was used to estimate lower-bound total TCR beta diversity. TCRdb redid the processing of the public reads, applying fastp at Q25 and MiXCR, and retained in-frame beta chains. Rows are combined by CDR3 protein, so each entry shows the most common genes and DNA. The authors' filters were not applied to this entry. In this sample the table shows around 2 million distinct CDR3 sequences, 39% of which occur a single time. The ten largest account for around 23% of the sample.

Taken from the germline V gene (reference sequence), the CDR1 and CDR2 loops are GTSNPN and SVGIG. The CDR3, cysteine through phenylalanine, is 18 amino acids long. The only DNA kept is the CDR3, 54 bases in frame from the first base. The TCR comes from a human donor in good health. Sequenced material: blood. The chain is encoded by TRBV30 joined to TRBJ1-4; TRBD1 is perhaps the D gene, given 5 matching bases. This receptor carries the CDR3 CAWSVRKRQPATKEKLFF. The nucleotide sequence reads TGTGCCTGGAGTGTACGAAAAAGACAGCCTGCAACTAAGGAAAAACTGTTTTTT.